A single sample is the source of the 14 T cell receptor beta chains below, sequenced in a study of blood T cell repertoires in COVID-19. Generated by immunoSEQ multiplex PCR, the TCRdb table keeps only in-frame clones and is missing some. The top ten hold roughly 17% of the sample, which has around 130,000 clones, approximately 88% seen once. Sequencing was performed on peripheral blood. These receptors originate from a woman of 80 years or more with acute or convalescent COVID-19.

V gene TRBV9 combines with J gene TRBJ1-3; 10 bases map to TRBD1. The CDR3 runs to 16 residues. Germline CDR1 is SGDLS and CDR2 is YYNGEE. V was clipped by 0 bases and J by 2 bases; unmatched bases: 2. CDR3 sequence: CASSVEGQGPGNTIYF. Here the CDR3 DNA reads TGTGCCAGCAGCGTAGAGGGACAGGGGCCTGGAAACACCATATATTTT.

V is TRBV7-9 and J is TRBJ1-6, with 7 bases lining up with TRBD1. The V segment lost 4 bases and the J segment 6 bases; nucleotides outside the gene matches: 9. Germline CDR1 and CDR2: SEHNR and FQNEAQ (reference sequence). The CDR3 sequence is 16 residues long. The CDR3 region is CASSWGLGQTNSPLHF. CDR3 DNA: TGTGCCAGCAGCTGGGGCCTGGGACAGACTAATTCACCCCTCCACTTT.

This clone was detected only once. The sample carries other DNA sequences with the same CDR3. The chain combines TRBV19 with TRBJ1-3; D is ambiguous. CDR3 length: 13 amino acids. Germline V CDR1 and CDR2: LNHDA, SQIVND (reference sequence). The V end lost 2 bases, the J end lost 4 bases, and 6 bases lay between the germline ends. The CDR3: CASSIQAGNTIYF. The CDR3 DNA is TGTGCCAGTAGTATACAGGCGGGAAACACCATATATTTT.

This clone was counted a few times. The rearrangement joins TRBV7-8 to TRBJ2-3, with D uncertain. This CDR3 contains 15 residues. Germline loops: CDR1 SGHVS, CDR2 FQNEAQ. The V gene lost 5 bases and the J gene lost 2 bases, with 14 bases spanning the gap. The CDR3 DNA reads TGTGCCAGCAGCCAAAGATCAACTTTCACAGATACGCAGTATTTT. It translates to CASSQRSTFTDTQYF.

The chain has TRBV11-2 and TRBJ2-7, with no clear D. Germline CDR1 SGHAT, CDR2 FQNNGV. V was shortened by 7 bases and J by 0 bases, with 4 bases between the two germline ends. This CDR3 region has 11 residues. The CDR3 reads CASTLSYEQYF. CDR3 nucleotides: TGTGCCAGCACCCTCTCCTACGAGCAGTACTTC.

The chain carries TRBV2 and TRBJ1-5; tentative D call: TRBD1 (5 bases). The V gene's germline CDR1 is SNHLY and CDR2 FYNNEI. The CDR3 loop spans 14 amino acids. V lost 4 bases and J 6 bases, leaving 13 bases between the germline ends. CDR3 in DNA: TGTGCCAGCAGTGCACAGGTCTCAAGTCAGCCCCAGCATTTT. Its protein product is CASSAQVSSQPQHF.

The chain combines TRBV5-1 with TRBJ1-3, with D perhaps TRBD1 (6 bases). The CDR3 spans 14 residues. Germline-derived CDR1 and CDR2 are SGHRS and YFSETQ. Trimming took 1 base from V and 4 from J, leaving 9 bases between them. Here the CDR3 DNA reads TGCGCCAGCAGCTTGACAGGGATAGGAAACACCATATATTTT. Protein product: CASSLTGIGNTIYF.

The rearrangement links TRBV30 to TRBJ2-1; a weak D match, TRBD2 (7 bases). Trimming pared 2 bases from V and 2 bases from J, leaving 13 bases between. The CDR3 runs 15 residues. Germline CDR1 GTSNPN, CDR2 SVGIG (reference sequence). The CDR3 here is CAWSLGGGAYNEQFF. The CDR3, as DNA: TGTGCCTGGAGTCTAGGGGGGGGCGCCTACAATGAGCAGTTCTTC.

The CDR3 DNA follows: TGTGCCAGCAGCGAGGGACAGCCCTACGAGCAGTACTTC. As protein: CASSEGQPYEQYF. The V call is TRBV6-6, the J call TRBJ2-7, with 7 nucleotides matching TRBD1. CDR1 MNHNY and CDR2 SVGAGI come from the germline V gene (reference sequence). Trimming cost V 6 bases and J 2 bases; bases outside gene matches: 4. The CDR3 extends over 13 amino acids.

V gene TRBV6-4 combines with J gene TRBJ1-1; TRBD1 matches at 7 bases. Unmatched junction bases numbered 8, after V lost 7 bases and J lost 0 bases. This CDR3 has 15 amino acids. Germline V gives CDR1 MRHNA, CDR2 SNTAGT. Written as DNA, the CDR3 is TGTGCCAGCAAGGGACAGCCAAACATGAACACTGAAGCTTTCTTT. This gives the protein CASKGQPNMNTEAFF.

The chain recombines TRBV27 with TRBJ2-2; perhaps TRBD1 as D (5 bases). V was clipped by 3 bases and J by 2 bases, with 10 bases between them. CDR1 is MNHEY, CDR2 SMNVEV, per germline (reference sequence). The CDR3 extends over 15 amino acids. The DNA for the CDR3 is TGTGCCAGCAGTTTGGAGACAGCTAACACCGGGGAGCTGTTTTTT. Translated: CASSLETANTGELFF.

This clone was observed a single time. The genes are TRBV6-2 or TRBV6-3 and TRBJ1-1; unclear D gene. In germline, CDR1 is MNHEY, CDR2 SVGEGT. Trimming cost V 6 bases and J 5 bases, with 22 bases left between them. The CDR3 runs 16 residues. CDR3 sequence (DNA): TGTGCCAGCAGCCCCGGGCCTTGGAGCCCGGGAACTGAAGCTTTCTTT. Translating gives CASSPGPWSPGTEAFF.

This rearrangement joins TRBV2 to TRBJ2-1; 9 positions match TRBD1. V was pared by 8 bases and J by 5 bases, with 7 bases of the junction left unmatched. Germline values: CDR1 SNHLY, CDR2 FYNNEI. This CDR3 comprises 14 residues. CDR3 sequence reads: CASVGTGMHNEQFF. CDR3 in DNA: TGTGCCAGCGTGGGGACAGGGATGCACAATGAGCAGTTCTTC.

The rearrangement links TRBV5-1 to TRBJ1-6; 9 bases line up with TRBD1. The germline gives CDR1 SGHRS, CDR2 YFSETQ. This CDR3 is built from 15 residues. Losses at the gene ends were 0 bases for V and 10 bases for J; bases not matched to a gene: 5. The CDR3: CASSLGGTGNSPLHF. CDR3 in DNA: TGCGCCAGCAGCTTGGGTGGGACAGGGAACTCACCCCTCCACTTT.